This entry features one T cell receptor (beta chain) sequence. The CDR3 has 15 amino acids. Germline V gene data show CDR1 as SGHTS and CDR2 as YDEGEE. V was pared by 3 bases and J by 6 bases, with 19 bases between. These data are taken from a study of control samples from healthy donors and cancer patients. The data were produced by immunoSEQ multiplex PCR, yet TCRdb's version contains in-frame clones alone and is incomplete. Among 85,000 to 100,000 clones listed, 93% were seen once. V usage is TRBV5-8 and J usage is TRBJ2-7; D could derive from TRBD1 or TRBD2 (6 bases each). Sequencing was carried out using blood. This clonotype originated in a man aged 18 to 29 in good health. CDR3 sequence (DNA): TGTGCCAGCAGCTGGAGTGGGGGGCATGACGCCGAGCAGTACTTC. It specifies CASSWSGGHDAEQYF.